The clone carrying this T cell receptor (beta chain) turned up a few times. Its antigen is currently unknown. The sample belongs to a study of T cells in Graves' hyperthyroidism and ophthalmopathy. The wider study: Any treatment followed the collection of peripheral blood at initial diagnosis. Notes on the study in general: Before onset, by a median of around six months, the model predicted ophthalmopathy.

Aged 18 to 65, the patients had hyperthyroidism that was newly diagnosed and had lasted under 2 months. Exclusion of patients followed from uncontrolled infection, other autoimmune disease, pregnancy or lactation. TCR beta CDR3 sequences were amplified from RNA transcripts. Researchers ran a first-round RT-PCR on the TCR CDR3 using the HTBI primer set. TCRdb recomputed calls from the multiplex PCR reads with MiXCR, one row per CDR3 protein. Of hundreds of thousands of distinct CDR3 sequences listed, about a sixth were seen once; the top ten hold about 30%. V was pared by 0 bases and J by 6 bases, with 18 bases between. In germline, CDR1 is DFQATT, CDR2 SNEGSKA (reference sequence). This CDR3 is 15 amino acids long.

This receptor was obtained from a woman between 18 and 29 years old with Graves' hyperthyroidism that later progressed to Graves' ophthalmopathy. The sample was blood. V is TRBV20-1 and J is TRBJ2-7, with D hard to call. The CDR3 nucleotides read TGCAGTGCTAGAGATGACTTTTCCTGGGTGCGCGAGCAGTACTTC. It encodes CSARDDFSWVREQYF.